This TCR beta chain was identified in a study of early T cells in non-severe SARS-CoV-2 infection. Germline lookup yields CDR1 LGHNT and CDR2 FRNRAP. Trimming cost V 6 bases and J 7 bases; bases outside gene matches: 10. This CDR3 is built from 16 residues. Researchers attached unique molecular identifiers to individual cDNA molecules. Via MiXCR, TCRdb re-called the 5' RACE reads, giving one row per CDR3 protein. The repertoire holds roughly 69,000 distinct CDR3 sequences, with less than 12% as singletons. This clonotype was recorded at least ten times. As yet, its antigen is unknown. Study observations and caveats: Missing private and CD4 specificities, VDJdb matching favored anti-spike CD8 responses.

Sequencing used whole blood, obtained at baseline. The V call is TRBV12-5, the J call TRBJ2-2; 11 bases match TRBD2. The sequence was obtained from an adult who was a healthcare worker with PCR-confirmed SARS-CoV-2 infection or an uninfected control (not recorded which). CDR3 nucleotides: TGTGCTAGTGGCTCTCGGGCTAGCGGGAGGAGCGGGGAGCTGTTTTTT. This codes for CASGSRASGRSGELFF.